This TCR beta chain appears in the sequencing data of a study of blood T cell repertoires in COVID-19. Assay: immunoSEQ multiplex PCR; the TCRdb copy retains only in-frame clones and omits some. The table has approximately 91,000 clones, approximately 72% seen once. The CDR3 extends over 15 amino acids. The germline V gene encodes CDR1 MNHNY and CDR2 SVGAGI (reference sequence). V was pared by 6 bases and J by 1 base, with 13 bases between. The sample consisted of peripheral blood. The receptor comes from a man between 65 and 80 years old with acute or convalescent COVID-19. The rearrangement joins TRBV6-6 to TRBJ1-3; D is unclear. The DNA for the CDR3 is TGTGCCAGCAGCCTACAAGCGGTTTCTGGAAACACCATATATTTT. It specifies CASSLQAVSGNTIYF.